These T cell receptor beta chains were read from a single sample in a study of control samples from healthy donors and cancer patients. Assay: immunoSEQ multiplex PCR; the TCRdb copy retains only in-frame clones and omits some. Of under 150,000 clones in the sample, 90% to 95% were seen once. Sequences were obtained from PBMCs. The receptor set was obtained from a man aged 50-60 years with head and neck cancer. Each CDR3 is given with its conserved first and last residue. Fields, in order: D gene, V gene, CDR3 length, J gene, CDR3 protein, CDR3 DNA. The D gene is left open where the match is weak.

D gene: NA; V gene: TRBV7-8; CDR3 length: 12; J gene: TRBJ1-1; CDR3 protein: CASSLEGSPNFF; CDR3 DNA: TGTGCCAGCAGCTTAGAGGGCAGCCCCAATTTCTTT
D gene: TRBD2; V gene: TRBV7-9; CDR3 length: 15; J gene: TRBJ2-7; CDR3 protein: CASSAPTSGVYEQYF; CDR3 DNA: TGTGCCAGCAGCGCCCCGACTAGCGGGGTTTACGAGCAGTACTTC
D gene: NA; V gene: TRBV7-8; CDR3 length: 15; J gene: TRBJ1-5; CDR3 protein: CASSSWGLGNQPQHF; CDR3 DNA: TGTGCCAGCAGCTCCTGGGGGTTGGGGAATCAGCCCCAGCATTTT
D gene: NA; V gene: TRBV28; CDR3 length: 14; J gene: TRBJ2-7; CDR3 protein: CASRTLGPSYEQYF; CDR3 DNA: TGTGCCAGCAGGACGCTGGGGCCCTCCTACGAGCAGTACTTC
D gene: NA; V gene: TRBV6-5; CDR3 length: 15; J gene: TRBJ2-7; CDR3 protein: CASRHRRDGFYEQYF; CDR3 DNA: TGTGCCAGCAGGCACCGCCGGGACGGATTCTACGAGCAGTACTTC
D gene: NA; V gene: TRBV7-9; CDR3 length: 14; J gene: TRBJ2-7; CDR3 protein: CASSLGWSAYEQYF; CDR3 DNA: TGTGCCAGCAGCTTAGGATGGTCGGCCTACGAGCAGTACTTC
D gene: TRBD2; V gene: TRBV2; CDR3 length: 16; J gene: TRBJ2-2; CDR3 protein: CASSARSGGAIGELFF; CDR3 DNA: TGTGCCAGCAGTGCGCGGAGCGGGGGGGCAATCGGGGAGCTGTTTTTT
D gene: NA; V gene: TRBV5-4; CDR3 length: 14; J gene: TRBJ2-7; CDR3 protein: CASSLGGHSSEQYF; CDR3 DNA: TGTGCCAGCAGCTTGGGCGGACACTCGAGCGAGCAGTACTTC
D gene: TRBD2; V gene: TRBV9; CDR3 length: 15; J gene: TRBJ2-5; CDR3 protein: CASSISGGSRETQYF; CDR3 DNA: TGTGCCAGCAGCATTAGCGGGGGATCAAGAGAGACCCAGTACTTC
D gene: TRBD2; V gene: TRBV7-2; CDR3 length: 17; J gene: TRBJ2-1; CDR3 protein: CASSLGTSGGASGEQFF; CDR3 DNA: TGTGCCAGCAGCTTAGGGACTAGCGGGGGGGCTTCGGGTGAGCAGTTCTTC
D gene: NA; V gene: TRBV5-1; CDR3 length: 14; J gene: TRBJ2-3; CDR3 protein: CASSLGTSTDTQYF; CDR3 DNA: TGCGCCAGCAGCTTGGGGACTAGCACAGATACGCAGTATTTT
D gene: NA; V gene: TRBV6-2/TRBV6-3; CDR3 length: 12; J gene: TRBJ1-2; CDR3 protein: CASSFLGDGYTF; CDR3 DNA: TGTGCCAGCAGTTTCCTTGGTGATGGCTACACCTTC
D gene: TRBD2; V gene: TRBV19; CDR3 length: 14; J gene: TRBJ2-1; CDR3 protein: CAVHSGGFYNEQFF; CDR3 DNA: TGTGCCGTCCACAGCGGGGGCTTCTACAATGAGCAGTTCTTC
D gene: NA; V gene: TRBV11-2; CDR3 length: 12; J gene: TRBJ2-2; CDR3 protein: CASTLSTGELFF; CDR3 DNA: TGTGCCAGCACCCTTTCGACCGGGGAGCTGTTTTTT
D gene: TRBD1; V gene: TRBV27; CDR3 length: 15; J gene: TRBJ1-1; CDR3 protein: CASSRRTGRTTEAFF; CDR3 DNA: TGTGCCAGCAGCCGGAGGACAGGGAGGACCACTGAAGCTTTCTTT